The 22 T cell receptor beta chains below were found in one sample sequenced in a study of coeliac disease (dated by TCRdb to between 2021 and 2023). Libraries were built with the immunoSEQ multiplex PCR assay. The table comes from immuneACCESS by way of TCRdb, which keeps in-frame sequences with V and J called. Part of the clones is missing from these tables; in studies checked, under half for an unresolved V gene and the rest for unknown reasons. The sample profile shows under 7,000 clones; about 54% of them were found once. Roughly 6.7% of the sample goes to the ten largest clones. Sequencing was done on a sample of intraepithelial lymphocytes from the gut. Reading the label with the study, this specimen's cell subset or site is: intraepithelial cell (IEC) fraction of small intestinal biopsy. The receptors originated from a woman aged 30 to 39 with active celiac disease.

In this sample, this clone turned up once. This chain uses TRBV30 with TRBJ2-1; D is unresolved. The CDR3 has 12 residues. Deletions cut 1 base from V and 4 bases from J, with 5 bases between. Germline V lookup: CDR1 GTSNPN, CDR2 SVGIG (reference sequence). The CDR3 DNA sequence: TGTGCCTGGAGTGCCAGTTACAATGAGCAGTTCTTC. Amino acids: CAWSASYNEQFF. The entire variable domain, with the rest obtained from reference TRBV30 and TRBJ2-1, is as follows: SQTIHQWPATLVQPVGSPLSLECTVEGTSNPNLYWYRQAAGRGLQLLFYSVGIGQISSEVPQNLSASRPQDRQFILSSKKLLLSDSGFYLCAWSASYNEQFFGPGTRLTVL.

The chain uses TRBV28 and TRBJ2-2; a possible D gene is TRBD1 (5 bases). The CDR3 is 18 amino acids. Germline loops: CDR1 MDHEN, CDR2 SYDVKM. V was pared by 1 base and J by 7 bases, with 22 bases between. The CDR3 here is CASSLFMWWPGHGGELFF. The CDR3 DNA is TGTGCCAGCAGTTTATTTATGTGGTGGCCAGGGCACGGCGGGGAGCTGTTTTTT.

The chain carries TRBV2 and TRBJ2-2; maybe TRBD1 (5 bases). From germline, CDR1 is SNHLY and CDR2 FYNNEI. The CDR3 runs 14 residues. Trimming stripped 2 bases from V and 7 bases from J, with 11 bases between. The CDR3 region is CASSEQGIHGELFF. DNA for the CDR3: TGTGCCAGCAGTGAACAGGGAATCCACGGGGAGCTGTTTTTT.

A single count supports this clone. This chain uses TRBV30 with TRBJ1-5; TRBD1 aligns across 7 bases. The CDR3 has 13 residues. CDR1 GTSNPN and CDR2 SVGIG come from the germline V gene (reference sequence). V was pared by 1 base and J by 4 bases, with 1 base of the junction left unmatched. The DNA of the CDR3 is TGTGCCTGGAGTGAGACAGGGAATCAGCCCCAGCATTTT. Encoded protein: CAWSETGNQPQHF.

This clone was counted a few times. This chain uses TRBV6-5 with TRBJ1-1; D ambiguous. This CDR3 spans 13 amino acids. CDR1 MNHEY and CDR2 SVGAGI come from the germline V gene. The V end lost 7 bases, the J end lost 0 bases, and 9 bases lay between the germline ends. CDR3 region: CASNLIVNTEAFF. In DNA, the CDR3 is TGTGCCAGCAACCTGATAGTGAACACTGAAGCTTTCTTT.

This clone is medium-sized by share. The V and J genes are TRBV30 and TRBJ1-1; possibly TRBD1 for D (5 bases). Germline V gene data show CDR1 as GTSNPN and CDR2 as SVGIG (reference sequence). There are 13 residues in the CDR3. The V gene lost 1 base and the J gene lost 5 bases, with 11 bases spanning the gap. The CDR3 nucleotides are TGTGCCTGGAGTGGGGCCGGGGGGACTGAAGCTTTCTTT. Protein sequence: CAWSGAGGTEAFF.

Remarks on this clone: This same CDR3 is encoded by further DNA sequences in the sample. This chain links TRBV2 with TRBJ1-3; 7 bases are shared with TRBD1. The junction had 4 bases not matched to a gene; V was cut back by 1 base and J by 4 bases. CDR3 size: 15 residues. The germline V gene encodes CDR1 SNHLY and CDR2 FYNNEI. The CDR3 spells CASSEDRGGGNTIYF. For the CDR3, the DNA is TGTGCCAGCAGTGAAGACAGGGGCGGCGGAAACACCATATATTTT.

The chain couples TRBV9 to TRBJ2-3, with 7 nucleotides matching TRBD1. Germline CDR1 SGDLS, CDR2 YYNGEE. The CDR3 is made up of 15 amino acids. V lost 2 bases, J lost 4 bases, and 7 bases stayed unmatched. CDR3 coding DNA: TGTGCCAGCAGCGTCACAGGGGAGCTGGCAGATACGCAGTATTTT. It is translated as CASSVTGELADTQYF.

The V and J genes are TRBV4-3 and TRBJ1-4, with a weak D call TRBD1 (5 bases). This CDR3 has 15 amino acids. The germline V and J ends were trimmed by 0 bases and 8 bases, with 13 bases remaining between them. The germline CDR1 and CDR2 sequences are LGHNA and YSLEER. The CDR3 loop reads CASSQDQGGEEKLFF. The CDR3 region has the DNA TGCGCCAGCAGCCAAGATCAGGGAGGGGAGGAAAAACTGTTTTTT.

This clone was seen only a few times. J is TRBJ2-1 and V is TRBV29-1, with 8 bases lining up with TRBD2. Germline V gene sequence: CDR1 SQVTM, CDR2 ANQGSEA. V was pared by 3 bases and J by 5 bases, with 6 bases of the junction left unmatched. The CDR3 is 14 residues long. DNA for the CDR3: TGCAGCGTTGACGGGACTAGTGTCGACAATGAGCAGTTCTTC. Protein: CSVDGTSVDNEQFF.

This clone has a handful of counts. The CDR3 sequence is CASSVGGMNTEAFF. DNA for the CDR3: TGTGCCAGCAGCGTAGGCGGGATGAACACTGAAGCTTTCTTT. The J gene is TRBJ1-1, the V gene TRBV9; D gene ambiguous. CDR1 SGDLS and CDR2 YYNGEE come from the germline V gene. This CDR3 is built from 14 residues. V was clipped by 0 bases and J by 0 bases, with 6 bases between them.

The table lists this clone with a few counts. This specimen includes other DNA sequences encoding the same CDR3. The genes are TRBV29-1 and TRBJ2-5, with 8 bases aligning to TRBD1. Germline V gene sequence: CDR1 SQVTM, CDR2 ANQGSEA. V was clipped by 4 bases and J by 0 bases; unmatched bases: 7. This CDR3 is 15 amino acids long. The CDR3 DNA reads as TGCAGCGTTGTCTGGGTACAGGGGGACCAAGAGACCCAGTACTTC. Protein product: CSVVWVQGDQETQYF. Filled out from reference TRBV29-1 and TRBJ2-5, the complete variable domain reads SAVISQKPSRDICQRGTSLTIQCQVDSQVTMMFWYRQQPGQSLTLIATANQGSEATYESGFVIDKFPISRPNLTFSTLTVSNMSPEDSSIYLCSVVWVQGDQETQYFGPGTRLLVL.

The chain uses TRBV10-3 and TRBJ2-5, with TRBD2 identical over 10 bases. The V and J ends lost 3 bases and 2 bases, in that order; junction bases with no gene match: 6. The CDR3 extends over 16 amino acids. The germline V gene has CDR1 ENHRY and CDR2 SYGVKD. The CDR3 DNA reads as TGTGCCATCAGTGATTTGGTAGCGGGGGGTCAAGAGACCCAGTACTTC. Its translation is CAISDLVAGGQETQYF.

V gene TRBV14 combines with J gene TRBJ2-1; 8 bases match TRBD2. The V gene's germline CDR1 is SGHDN and CDR2 FVKESK. The V gene end was trimmed by 0 bases and the J gene end by 2 bases; junction bases not matched to a gene: 9. The CDR3 is made up of 18 amino acids. The CDR3: CASSQEYRGGKTYNEQFF. CDR3 DNA: TGTGCCAGCAGCCAAGAATACCGGGGGGGCAAAACCTACAATGAGCAGTTCTTC.

This clone has just a few counts. The chain joins TRBV28 to TRBJ2-7; D possibly corresponds to TRBD1 (6 bases). Germline assignment: CDR1 MDHEN and CDR2 SYDVKM. The V and J ends lost 5 bases and 4 bases respectively, with 18 bases between them. The CDR3 loop spans 15 amino acids. CDR3 nucleotides: TGTGCCAGCAGTCTCCTAGGGGGACCCGTTTACGAGCAGTACTTC. It encodes CASSLLGGPVYEQYF.

This chain uses TRBV20-1 with TRBJ2-7; D unclear. Between the trimmed V and J ends, which lost 3 bases and 4 bases, there was a span of 7 bases. CDR1 and CDR2 from the germline V gene are DFQATT and SNEGSKA (reference sequence). The CDR3 is 11 residues long. CDR3 sequence: CSARADYEQYF. For the CDR3, the DNA is TGCAGTGCTAGGGCGGATTACGAGCAGTACTTC.

V gene TRBV7-3 combines with J gene TRBJ1-6, with TRBD1 matching 7 bases. Unmatched junction bases numbered 2, after V lost 5 bases and J lost 7 bases. Germline-derived CDR1 and CDR2 are SGHTA and FQGTGA. The CDR3 extends over 13 amino acids. CDR3 residues: CASSRTGNSPLHF. CDR3 sequence (DNA): TGTGCCAGCAGCCGGACAGGAAATTCACCCCTCCACTTT.

The CDR3 spells CASRQTGGWGQPQHF. The CDR3 nucleotides are TGTGCCAGCCGTCAAACAGGGGGATGGGGTCAGCCCCAGCATTTT. V usage is TRBV27 and J usage is TRBJ1-5, with TRBD1 matching 8 bases. CDR3 length equals 15 residues. Germline CDR1 reads MNHEY; CDR2 reads SMNVEV (reference sequence). With V trimmed by 8 bases and J by 6 bases, 12 bases remained unmatched.

CDR3 region: CASSEEYRGHQPQHF. DNA for the CDR3: TGTGCCAGCAGTGAAGAGTACAGGGGCCATCAGCCCCAGCATTTT. V usage is TRBV6-1 and J usage is TRBJ1-5; 7 positions match TRBD1. Germline CDR1 reads MNHNS; CDR2 reads SASEGT. The CDR3 is 15 residues long. J gave up 5 bases and V 1 base, and 5 bases lay outside the gene matches.

The chain links TRBV4-2 to TRBJ2-7, with D possibly TRBD2 on 5 matching bases. Trimming removed 5 bases from V and 0 bases from J, with 11 bases in between. This CDR3 comprises 14 residues. The V gene's germline CDR1 is LGHNA and CDR2 YNFKEQ. The CDR3 sequence is CASSTGSSSYEQYF. CDR3 DNA: TGTGCCAGCAGCACGGGGTCCTCCTCCTACGAGCAGTACTTC.

This chain uses TRBV7-3 with TRBJ1-1, with no clear D. Germline V CDR1 and CDR2: SGHTA, FQGTGA. The CDR3 is 15 amino acids. The germline V and J ends were trimmed by 4 bases and 4 bases, with 16 bases remaining between them. CDR3 region: CASSSLGIPSTEAFF. CDR3 bases: TGTGCCAGCAGCTCCCTCGGGATCCCGAGCACTGAAGCTTTCTTT.

The rearrangement joins TRBV7-9 to TRBJ1-1, with 7 bases fitting TRBD1. Germline CDR1 reads SEHNR; CDR2 reads FQNEAQ (reference sequence). V lost 5 bases to trimming and J lost 3 bases; unmatched junction nucleotides: 3. This CDR3 has 13 residues. CDR3 nucleotides: TGTGCCAGCAGCGACCAGGGGGACACTGAAGCTTTCTTT. This encodes CASSDQGDTEAFF.